The 8 T cell receptor beta chains reported below all come from one sample, sequenced in a study of T cell repertoires in cytomegalovirus infection. Via MiXCR, TCRdb re-called the reads, giving one row per CDR3 protein. The sample has 570,000 or so distinct CDR3 sequences; approximately 40% are singletons. These receptors lack a known antigen. The specimen comprised cultured PBMCs, sampled from culture after CMV antigen stimulation. These receptors originate from a human donor in good health (CMV status not recorded). Some clones in this sample may be carry-over from other donors' samples.

The rearrangement links TRBV6-1 to TRBJ1-4; D is undetermined. The CDR3 has 15 residues. Trimming stripped 1 base from V and 8 bases from J, with 14 bases between. Germline V gives CDR1 MNHNS, CDR2 SASEGT. CDR3: CASSEDPGGGEKLFF. The CDR3 DNA reads TGTGCCAGCAGTGAAGATCCGGGAGGCGGCGAAAAACTGTTTTTT.

This clonotype was observed a few times. The V call is TRBV7-2, the J call TRBJ2-5, with no clear D. There are 14 residues in the CDR3. Germline assignment: CDR1 SGHTA and CDR2 FQGNSA. V was pared by 3 bases and J by 2 bases, with 10 bases between. This chain's CDR3 is CASSFRQRQETQYF. CDR3 in DNA: TGTGCCAGCAGCTTTCGTCAGCGACAAGAGACCCAGTACTTC.

The chain carries TRBV10-3 and TRBJ2-1; tentatively, D is TRBD1 (6 bases). The germline V gene encodes CDR1 ENHRY and CDR2 SYGVKD. V dropped 1 base and J dropped 10 bases, with 26 bases sitting between them. This CDR3 has 18 residues. CDR3 coding DNA: TGTGCCATCAGTGAGTGGACAGCTTCTCCCGCTGCAAAATGGGAGCAGTTCTTC. It codes for CAISEWTASPAAKWEQFF.

V usage is TRBV27 and J usage is TRBJ1-1; no firm D call. V lost 8 bases and J lost 4, with 20 bases in between. CDR3 size: 15 residues. In germline, CDR1 is MNHEY, CDR2 SMNVEV (reference sequence). CDR3: CASGGREGWVTEAFF. DNA for the CDR3: TGTGCCAGCGGCGGTCGGGAAGGGTGGGTCACTGAAGCTTTCTTT.

The chain links TRBV2 to TRBJ1-5, with no clear D. The CDR3 has 13 residues. Trimming left V 7 bases short and J 4 bases short, with 11 bases between. In germline, CDR1 is SNHLY, CDR2 FYNNEI. CDR3 in DNA: TGTGCCAGCATGACGCAGGCAAATCAGCCCCAGCATTTT. Translated: CASMTQANQPQHF.

The chain joins TRBV7-2 to TRBJ2-6; no clear D. Germline loops: CDR1 SGHTA, CDR2 FQGNSA. V dropped 3 bases and J dropped 0 bases, with 9 bases sitting between them. The CDR3 loop spans 16 amino acids. The CDR3 spells CASSLGRISGANVLTF. CDR3 sequence (DNA): TGTGCCAGCAGCTTGGGTCGGATCTCTGGGGCCAACGTCCTGACTTTC.

This clonotype was observed a handful of times. The CDR3 DNA reads as TGTGCCAGCAGCCAAGAGGTTTCCCCCCGGTGGAATAGCAATCAGCCCCAGCATTTT. This gives the protein CASSQEVSPRWNSNQPQHF. The chain recombines TRBV4-2 with TRBJ1-5, with D uncertain. V shed 0 bases and J shed 0 bases, with 18 bases lying between them. The CDR3 is 19 residues long. CDR1 LGHNA and CDR2 YNFKEQ come from the germline V gene.

The V call is TRBV4-1, the J call TRBJ2-2; the match to TRBD1 covers 7 bases. This CDR3 has 16 amino acids. Germline CDR1 and CDR2: MGHRA and YSYEKL. Germline trimming cut 1 base from V and 0 bases from J; bases unmatched to any gene: 2. As DNA, the CDR3 is TGCGCCAGCAGCCAAGGAGGGACAGCGAACACCGGGGAGCTGTTTTTT. Translated, it gives CASSQGGTANTGELFF.